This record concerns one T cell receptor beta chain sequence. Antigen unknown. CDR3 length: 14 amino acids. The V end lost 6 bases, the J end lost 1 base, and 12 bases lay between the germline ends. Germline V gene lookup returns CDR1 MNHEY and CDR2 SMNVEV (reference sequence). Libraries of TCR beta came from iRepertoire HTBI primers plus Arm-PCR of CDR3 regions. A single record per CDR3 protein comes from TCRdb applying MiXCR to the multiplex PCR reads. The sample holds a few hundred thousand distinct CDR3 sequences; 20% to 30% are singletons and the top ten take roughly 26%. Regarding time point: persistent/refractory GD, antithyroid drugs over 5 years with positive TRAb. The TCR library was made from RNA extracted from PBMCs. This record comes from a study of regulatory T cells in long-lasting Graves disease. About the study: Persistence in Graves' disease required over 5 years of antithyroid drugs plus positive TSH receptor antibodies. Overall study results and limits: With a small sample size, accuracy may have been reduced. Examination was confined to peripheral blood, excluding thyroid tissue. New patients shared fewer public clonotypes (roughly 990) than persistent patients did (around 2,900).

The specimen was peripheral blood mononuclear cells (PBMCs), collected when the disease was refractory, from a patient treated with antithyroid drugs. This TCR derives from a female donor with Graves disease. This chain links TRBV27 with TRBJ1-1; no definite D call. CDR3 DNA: TGTGCCAGCAGCTTCGACAACCGGAACACTGAAGCTTTCTTT. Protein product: CASSFDNRNTEAFF.